The 10 T cell receptor beta chains below all came from one sample that was sequenced in a study of blood T cell repertoires in COVID-19. The protocol was immunoSEQ multiplex PCR, while the TCRdb copy is restricted to in-frame clones and leaves out a portion. The sample lists approximately 82,000 clones, 65% to 85% occurring once. The material sequenced was peripheral blood. The receptor set was obtained from a woman aged 60 to 75 with acute or convalescent COVID-19.

The V call is TRBV5-1, the J call TRBJ2-6; tentatively, D is TRBD1 (7 bases). V was cut by 0 bases and J by 0 bases, with 19 bases left in between. The CDR3 runs to 20 residues. From germline, CDR1 is SGHRS and CDR2 YFSETQ. Written as DNA, the CDR3 is TGCGCCAGCAGCTTGGCCGTAAGGGCAGGGGGAGGCTCTGGGGCCAACGTCCTGACTTTC. Translated, it gives CASSLAVRAGGGSGANVLTF.

V and J are TRBV5-5 and TRBJ1-2, with a tentative D call TRBD1 (5 bases). Germline V gene lookup returns CDR1 SGHKS and CDR2 YYEKEE (reference sequence). The V gene lost 2 bases and the J gene lost 4 bases, with 21 bases spanning the gap. This CDR3 is built from 17 residues. CDR3 residues: CASSFYPLGGKVYGYTF. The DNA of the CDR3 is TGTGCCAGCAGCTTCTACCCCCTGGGGGGGAAGGTCTATGGCTACACCTTC.

This rearrangement joins TRBV7-2 to TRBJ2-3; TRBD2 agrees at 7 bases. The germline gives CDR1 SGHTA, CDR2 FQGNSA. Trimming cost V 1 base and J 0 bases; bases outside gene matches: 7. This CDR3 is built from 17 residues. The CDR3 is CASSLVGGGVSTDTQYF. The CDR3 DNA reads TGTGCCAGCAGCTTAGTTGGGGGAGGGGTTAGCACAGATACGCAGTATTTT.

This clone was found once. This chain uses TRBV19 with TRBJ1-1; the D is unclear. Trimming stripped 4 bases from V and 1 base from J, with 4 bases between. The CDR3 has 12 residues. CDR1 is LNHDA, CDR2 SQIVND, per germline (reference sequence). The CDR3 protein is CASSNKNTEAFF. In DNA form, the CDR3 reads TGTGCCAGTAGTAACAAGAACACTGAAGCTTTCTTT. The full variable domain, rest sourced from reference TRBV19 and TRBJ1-1, is DGGITQSPKYLFRKEGQNVTLSCEQNLNHDAMYWYRQDPGQGLRLIYYSQIVNDFQKGDIAEGYSVSREKKESFPLTVTSAQKNPTAFYLCASSNKNTEAFFGQGTRLTVV.

This clone is medium-sized by share. The chain is built from TRBV19 and TRBJ2-1, with D possibly TRBD1 on 5 matching bases. With 3 bases removed from V and 4 bases from J, the gap between germline ends came to 10 bases. Germline V gene lookup returns CDR1 LNHDA and CDR2 SQIVND (reference sequence). This CDR3 contains 14 residues. The CDR3 spells CASSIGAEYNEQFF. The DNA of the CDR3 is TGTGCCAGTAGTATTGGGGCAGAATACAATGAGCAGTTCTTC.

V is TRBV6-4 and J is TRBJ1-1, with D perhaps matching TRBD1 (5 bases). The CDR3 contains 14 residues. Trimming removed 0 bases at V and 11 bases at J, with 16 bases between. The germline V gene has CDR1 MRHNA and CDR2 SNTAGT. The CDR3 region is CASSDSGGHAPAFF. The CDR3 DNA sequence: TGTGCCAGCAGTGACTCGGGAGGACACGCCCCGGCTTTCTTT.

This chain uses TRBV29-1 with TRBJ1-2; TRBD1 is a possible D gene (5 bases). With 6 bases removed from V and 8 bases from J, the gap between germline ends came to 22 bases. Germline V lookup: CDR1 SQVTM, CDR2 ANQGSEA. CDR3 length: 14 residues. The CDR3 sequence is CSVRAGETSGGYTF. Written as DNA, the CDR3 is TGCAGCGTCCGGGCGGGGGAGACTTCGGGAGGCTACACCTTC.

This clone was detected only once. V usage is TRBV4-1 and J usage is TRBJ2-5; 9 bases map to TRBD2. The trim removed 0 bases at V and 2 bases at J, leaving 16 bases unmatched. Per the germline V gene, CDR1 is MGHRA and CDR2 is YSYEKL. This CDR3 is 20 amino acids long. The CDR3 protein is CASSQDRGVAGAPPQETQYF. CDR3 sequence (DNA): TGCGCCAGCAGCCAAGATAGAGGAGTAGCGGGGGCGCCTCCACAAGAGACCCAGTACTTC.

The chain is built from TRBV30 and TRBJ2-7, with 9 bases fitting TRBD1. This CDR3 comprises 14 residues. V shed 5 bases and J 1 base; nucleotides not matched to a gene: 6. Germline CDR1 reads GTSNPN; CDR2 reads SVGIG (reference sequence). In DNA form, the CDR3 reads TGTGCCTGGTGGGACAGGGAGGGGTCCTACGAGCAGTACTTC. It codes for CAWWDREGSYEQYF.

The V gene is TRBV7-3, the J gene TRBJ2-6; TRBD1 is a possible D gene (5 bases). The CDR3 is made up of 15 amino acids. V was clipped by 5 bases and J by 4 bases, with 12 bases between them. Germline V gene lookup returns CDR1 SGHTA and CDR2 FQGTGA. In nucleotides, the CDR3 is TGTGCCAGCAGCCGTCAGGGAATGGGGGCCAACGTCCTGACTTTC. It specifies CASSRQGMGANVLTF. The full variable domain, rest sourced from reference TRBV7-3 and TRBJ2-6, is GAGVSQTPSNKVTEKGKYVELRCDPISGHTALYWYRQSLGQGPEFLIYFQGTGAADDSGLPNDRFFAVRPEGSVSTLKIQRTERGDSAVYLCASSRQGMGANVLTFGAGSRLTVL.